Detailed here is one TCR beta chain. The entry originates in a study of blood T cell repertoires in COVID-19. Study background: T cells, B-cell-depleted T cells, or PBMCs supplied cDNA or gDNA.

CDR1 and CDR2 (germline): SGHTA, FQGNSA. V was shortened by 1 base and J by 5 bases, with 11 bases between the two germline ends. The CDR3 is 14 residues long. TCRdb's table, derived via immunoSEQ multiplex PCR, lists solely in-frame clones and lacks some. In the table there are 140,000 to 150,000 clones, roughly 80% of which are singletons. This chain uses TRBV7-2 with TRBJ1-1; D remains ambiguous. The source is a human donor in a cohort sampled during active COVID-19. The sequenced sample consisted of peripheral blood. The CDR3 reads CASSLGPGGTEAFF. The CDR3 nucleotides read TGTGCCAGCAGCTTAGGGCCCGGAGGGACTGAAGCTTTCTTT.